The next 15 T cell receptor beta chains were all read from a single sample in a study of T cell responses to AZD1222 COVID-19 vaccine. Profiled with immunoSEQ multiplex PCR; TCRdb holds only in-frame clones, not every one. Of some 200,000 clones in the sample, around 92% were seen once. This sample comprised peripheral blood, obtained on day 0 of AZD1222 vaccination. The receptors were gathered from an adult in good health.

This chain links TRBV6-1 with TRBJ1-5; 9 bases align to TRBD1. This CDR3 spans 16 amino acids. CDR1 MNHNS and CDR2 SASEGT come from the germline V gene. Germline trimming cut 3 bases from V and 9 bases from J; bases unmatched to any gene: 12. CDR3 protein: CASSDMDRGVRRPQHF. CDR3 DNA: TGTGCCAGCAGTGATATGGACAGGGGCGTCAGGCGGCCCCAGCATTTT.

CDR3 sequence: CASSYSFGGGAPEAFF. The DNA of the CDR3 is TGTGCCAGCAGTTACTCGTTCGGGGGGGGCGCCCCTGAAGCTTTCTTT. The gene calls are TRBV6-5 and TRBJ1-1, with a possible D match to TRBD1 (6 bases). The germline V gene has CDR1 MNHEY and CDR2 SVGAGI. V was trimmed by 0 bases and J by 6 bases, leaving 17 bases between them. The length of the CDR3 is 16 residues.

For the CDR3, the DNA is TGTGCCAGCAGAAGGACAGTGTATGGCTACACCTTC. This sequence encodes CASRRTVYGYTF. The chain carries TRBV28 and TRBJ1-2; a weak D match, TRBD1 (6 bases). The V end lost 6 bases, the J end lost 5 bases, and 10 bases lay between the germline ends. The V gene's germline CDR1 is MDHEN and CDR2 SYDVKM. The CDR3 totals 12 residues.

The CDR3: CASSGQTNYGYTF. DNA for the CDR3: TGTGCCAGCAGCGGACAGACAAATTATGGCTACACCTTC. The chain links TRBV6-6 to TRBJ1-2, with a tentative D call TRBD1 (6 bases). There are 13 residues in the CDR3. V was pared by 6 bases and J by 5 bases, with 13 bases between. CDR1 is MNHNY, CDR2 SVGAGI, per germline (reference sequence).

The chain combines TRBV18 with TRBJ2-1, with 8 nucleotides matching TRBD2. The CDR3 has 16 residues. Germline V gene data show CDR1 as KGHSH and CDR2 as LQKENI. J gave up 4 bases and V 0 bases, and 5 bases lay outside the gene matches. The CDR3 coding sequence is TGTGCCAGCTCACCACCGAGGCGGGGGGCTTACAATGAGCAGTTCTTC. Amino acid sequence: CASSPPRRGAYNEQFF.

V is TRBV9 and J is TRBJ2-1; D gene unclear. V was shortened by 2 bases and J by 6 bases, with 12 bases between the two germline ends. The CDR3 is 14 residues long. Germline CDR1 reads SGDLS; CDR2 reads YYNGEE. This CDR3 reads CASSVRNAGNEQFF. The CDR3 coding sequence is TGTGCCAGCAGCGTGAGGAACGCTGGCAATGAGCAGTTCTTC.

This rearrangement joins TRBV3-1 (or the pseudogene TRBV3-2) to TRBJ1-1, with D perhaps matching TRBD1 (6 bases). Per germline, CDR1 LGHDT and CDR2 YNNKEL (reference sequence). CDR3 size: 15 residues. Trimming left V 0 bases short and J 3 bases short, with 11 bases between. The CDR3 sequence: CASSQDMTGHTEAFF. The CDR3 DNA reads TGTGCCAGCAGCCAAGATATGACAGGTCACACTGAAGCTTTCTTT.

The sample holds one count of this clone. The V call is TRBV7-9, the J call TRBJ2-7; 7 positions agree with TRBD1. The CDR3 is 15 amino acids. J gave up 2 bases and V 4 bases, and 8 bases lay outside the gene matches. Germline V lookup: CDR1 SEHNR, CDR2 FQNEAQ (reference sequence). CDR3 nucleotides: TGTGCCAGCAGCTCCTTCGGGACAGCACCCTACGAGCAGTACTTC. The encoded protein is CASSSFGTAPYEQYF.

In this sample, this clone turned up a few times. This chain uses TRBV7-9 with TRBJ2-1, with D unresolved. Germline V gene lookup returns CDR1 SEHNR and CDR2 FQNEAQ (reference sequence). This CDR3 spans 13 amino acids. V was clipped by 6 bases and J by 9 bases, with 15 bases between them. CDR3 coding DNA: TGTGCCAGCAGGTCGGCAGGTTTATCTGAGCAGTTCTTC. Translation: CASRSAGLSEQFF.

The chain links TRBV2 to TRBJ1-4, with a weak D call TRBD1 (6 bases). The CDR3 consists of 15 residues. V lost 6 bases, J lost 14 bases, and 25 bases lay in between. Germline V gene sequence: CDR1 SNHLY, CDR2 FYNNEI. DNA for the CDR3: TGTGCCAGCAGCGCAAGCACAGGGAAGGCAAGGGATCTGTTTTTT. Its translation is CASSASTGKARDLFF. The full variable domain, completed using reference TRBV2 and TRBJ1-4, is EPEVTQTPSHQVTQMGQEVILRCVPISNHLYFYWYRQILGQKVEFLVSFYNNEISEKSEIFDDQFSVERPDGSNFTLKIRSTKLEDSAMYFCASSASTGKARDLFFGSGTQLSVL.

This CDR3 is CASSSGTLEEQYF. CDR3 in DNA: TGTGCCAGCAGCTCCGGGACGCTCGAGGAGCAGTACTTC. This chain connects TRBV5-4 to TRBJ2-7; D possibly matches TRBD1 or TRBD2 (5 bases each). CDR1 and CDR2 from the germline V gene are SGHNT and YYREEE (reference sequence). This CDR3 contains 13 residues. Trimming stripped 3 bases from V and 7 bases from J, with 14 bases between.

The gene calls are TRBV28 and TRBJ1-1; TRBD1 matches 10 bases. The CDR3 spans 14 residues. From germline, CDR1 is MDHEN and CDR2 SYDVKM. V lost 8 bases, J lost 3 bases, and 6 bases stayed unmatched. CDR3 bases: TGTGCCAGCGGACAGGGGGGGGCGGACACTGAAGCTTTCTTT. It translates to CASGQGGADTEAFF.

The CDR3 region has the DNA TGTGCCAGCAGCTATACAGGGGGCGCGTGGAATGAGCAGTTCTTC. Translating gives CASSYTGGAWNEQFF. The rearrangement joins TRBV5-6 to TRBJ2-1; TRBD1 matches 9 bases. Germline V gene sequence: CDR1 SGHDT, CDR2 YYEEEE. V trimming: 3 bases; J trimming: 7 bases; junction bases outside the gene matches: 8. The CDR3 has 15 amino acids.

The rearrangement links TRBV28 to TRBJ1-4; 9 bases line up with TRBD1. Germline assignment: CDR1 MDHEN and CDR2 SYDVKM. This CDR3 has 16 amino acids. The V gene end was trimmed by 4 bases and the J gene end by 8 bases; junction bases not matched to a gene: 11. The CDR3: CASSWDRDGTGEKLFF. In DNA form, the CDR3 reads TGTGCCAGCAGTTGGGACAGGGATGGGACAGGGGAAAAACTGTTTTTT.

V is TRBV7-9 and J is TRBJ2-2; D ambiguous. The length of the CDR3 is 16 residues. V was shortened by 5 bases and J by 7 bases, with 20 bases between the two germline ends. Looked up from germline, CDR1 is SEHNR and CDR2 is FQNEAQ (reference sequence). The CDR3 reads CASSPSWWAAHGELFF. The CDR3 nucleotides read TGTGCCAGCAGCCCGAGTTGGTGGGCCGCACACGGGGAGCTGTTTTTT.